The text below deals with one TCR beta chain. Germline V lookup: CDR1 SNHLY, CDR2 FYNNEI. The CDR3 length is 14 residues. Trimming took off 5 bases at V and 4 bases at J, with 14 bases between the two ends. This sample stems from a study of blood T cell repertoires in COVID-19. Using immunoSEQ multiplex PCR, the repertoire was profiled, and TCRdb retains in-frame clones only, with some absent. The data show around 700,000 clones, 85% to 90% seen once. The chain uses TRBV2 and TRBJ1-2; D ambiguous. The specimen was peripheral blood. This TCR was sampled from a woman under 30 with acute or convalescent COVID-19. DNA of the CDR3: TGTGCCAGCAGTCGACTCTCATCGGGCTATGGCTACACCTTC. Its translation: CASSRLSSGYGYTF. The full variable domain, completed using reference TRBV2 and TRBJ1-2, is EPEVTQTPSHQVTQMGQEVILRCVPISNHLYFYWYRQILGQKVEFLVSFYNNEISEKSEIFDDQFSVERPDGSNFTLKIRSTKLEDSAMYFCASSRLSSGYGYTFGSGTRLTVV.